Below, 21 T cell receptor beta chains from the same sample are listed, as sequenced in a study of T cell repertoires in cytomegalovirus infection. TCRdb re-analysed the reads in MiXCR, keeping a single row per CDR3 protein. This sample has 370,000 or so distinct CDR3 sequences, with about 35% found just once. What these receptors recognize is not known. The material was cultured PBMCs, obtained from culture after CMV antigen stimulation. The source is a human donor in good health (CMV status not recorded). Some clones in this sample may be carry-over from other donors' samples.

The gene calls are TRBV6-2 or TRBV6-3 and TRBJ2-5; no firm D call. The germline V and J ends were trimmed by 3 bases and 5 bases, with 4 bases remaining between them. Germline values: CDR1 MNHEY, CDR2 SVGEGT. The CDR3 is 11 residues long. This CDR3 is CASSYEETQYF. In nucleotides, the CDR3 is TGTGCCAGCAGTTATGAGGAGACCCAGTACTTC.

The chain's CDR3 is CASSPRASGTHYEQYV. The CDR3 bases are TGTGCCAGCAGCCCCCGAGCTAGCGGGACTCACTACGAGCAGTACGTC. The chain couples TRBV3-1 to TRBJ2-7, with 9 bases that match TRBD2. Germline CDR1 is LGHDT and CDR2 is YNNKEL (reference sequence). The CDR3 extends over 16 amino acids. V gave up 4 bases and J gave up 3 bases; unmatched junction bases: 10.

This clonotype was picked up one time. A much larger clone is a single base away; this may be a read error. Because it lacks the conserved phenylalanine or tryptophan at the end, this CDR3 is likely a read error. The chain combines TRBV7-8 with TRBJ2-1; 12 nucleotides align to TRBD2. The CDR3 consists of 20 residues. Germline V gene sequence: CDR1 SGHVS, CDR2 FQNEAQ. With V trimmed by 0 bases and J by 1 base, 10 bases remained unmatched. As DNA, the CDR3 is TGTGCCAGCAGCTTAGCGCCAGGCCTAGCGGGAGGGCCGTCCTACAATGAGCAGTTCCTC. Protein product: CASSLAPGLAGGPSYNEQFL.

V usage is TRBV28 and J usage is TRBJ1-5; TRBD1 matches at 7 bases. Per the germline V gene, CDR1 is MDHEN and CDR2 is SYDVKM. CDR3 length: 13 amino acids. J lost 7 bases, V lost 3 bases, and 3 bases had no gene match. The CDR3 loop reads CASSLTGLQPQHF. The DNA for the CDR3 is TGTGCCAGCAGTTTGACAGGGTTACAGCCCCAGCATTTT.

This clonotype was counted a few times. V is TRBV11-3 and J is TRBJ2-1, with 9 bases identical to TRBD2. The V and J ends lost 1 base and 15 bases, in that order; junction bases with no gene match: 7. Germline V lookup: CDR1 SGHNT, CDR2 YENEEA. This CDR3 spans 13 amino acids. CDR3 protein: CASSLGVSGSPFF. CDR3 DNA: TGTGCCAGCAGCTTAGGGGTTAGCGGGAGTCCGTTCTTC.

The chain links TRBV15 to TRBJ1-4, with no clear D. CDR3 size: 13 residues. V was shortened by 0 bases and J by 8 bases, with 7 bases between the two germline ends. CDR1 is LNHNV and CDR2 is YYDKDF in the germline V gene (reference sequence). The CDR3 loop reads CATSRDREEKLFF. DNA of the CDR3: TGTGCCACCAGCAGAGACCGGGAAGAAAAACTGTTTTTT.

The chain recombines TRBV20-1 with TRBJ1-1, with 9 bases fitting TRBD1. The germline V gene has CDR1 DFQATT and CDR2 SNEGSKA (reference sequence). Trimming took 1 base from V and 5 from J; bases not matched to a gene: 5. The CDR3 totals 14 residues. CDR3 protein: CSARGGQGGTEAFF. CDR3 DNA: TGCAGTGCTAGAGGGGGACAGGGTGGAACTGAAGCTTTCTTT.

This clonotype was detected only a few times. This chain joins TRBV7-9 and TRBJ2-3; D gene unclear. The CDR3 spans 10 residues. Germline V CDR1 and CDR2: SEHNR, FQNEAQ (reference sequence). V lost 3 bases to trimming and J lost 12 bases, with 7 bases between them. The CDR3 DNA follows: TGTGCCAGCAGCTTCGGTGAACAGTATTTT. It is translated as CASSFGEQYF.

CDR3 coding DNA: TGTGCCAGCTATTCAAGGCATCGCAATCAGCCCCAGCATTTT. Its protein is CASYSRHRNQPQHF. The gene calls are TRBV28 and TRBJ1-5; D remains unclear. This CDR3 is built from 14 residues. The ends were cut back, 8 bases at V and 2 bases at J, with 13 bases in the middle. Germline CDR1 is MDHEN and CDR2 is SYDVKM.

The V gene is TRBV14, the J gene TRBJ2-1; 8 bases are a match to TRBD2. After removal of 0 bases from V and 7 bases from J, the junction contained 5 bases not matched to a gene. CDR1 SGHDN and CDR2 FVKESK come from the germline V gene. There are 15 residues in the CDR3. The CDR3 DNA reads TGTGCCAGCAGCCAAGAAGCGGGAGTTAGGAATGAGCAGTTCTTC. Translation gives CASSQEAGVRNEQFF.

The chain uses TRBV12-3 or TRBV12-4 and TRBJ2-1; D unresolved. V was pared by 3 bases and J by 4 bases, with 13 bases between. The CDR3 contains 15 residues. CDR3 bases: TGTGCCAGCAGTTTTGGCCCTCGGTATTACAATGAGCAGTTCTTC. It translates to CASSFGPRYYNEQFF.

This clonotype was counted ten times or more. In DNA form, the CDR3 reads TGTGCCAGCAGCACAGACAGGGATCAGCCCCAGCATTTT. As protein: CASSTDRDQPQHF. V gene TRBV7-2 combines with J gene TRBJ1-5, with 7 bases that match TRBD1. The CDR3 spans 13 residues. J lost 5 bases, V lost 5 bases, and 3 bases had no gene match. The V gene's germline CDR1 is SGHTA and CDR2 FQGNSA.

The chain links TRBV20-1 to TRBJ2-1; 9 bases align to TRBD2. In germline, CDR1 is DFQATT, CDR2 SNEGSKA (reference sequence). CDR3 length: 20 residues. J lost 2 bases, V lost 2 bases, and 19 bases had no gene match. The chain's CDR3 is CSARIKLELAGRTPYNEQFF. CDR3 in DNA: TGCAGTGCTAGAATCAAACTGGAGCTAGCGGGGAGGACCCCCTACAATGAGCAGTTCTTC.

This clonotype was counted between two and nine times. V usage is TRBV7-2 and J usage is TRBJ2-5; D is uncertain. The CDR3 length is 16 residues. Germline-derived CDR1 and CDR2 are SGHTA and FQGNSA. V was shortened by 4 bases and J by 3 bases, with 18 bases between the two germline ends. The CDR3 is CASSSNLGYSKETQYF. CDR3 nucleotide sequence: TGTGCCAGCAGCTCCAACTTGGGCTACAGTAAAGAGACCCAGTACTTC.

The V gene is TRBV6-2 or TRBV6-3, the J gene TRBJ2-1; 12 positions agree with TRBD2. From germline, CDR1 is MNHEY and CDR2 SVGEGT. CDR3 length: 20 residues. Trimming at V came to 2 bases and at J to 1 base, leaving 12 bases not matched to a gene. CDR3 loop: CASSYALAGGSGRSYNEQFF. CDR3 in DNA: TGTGCCAGCAGTTACGCCCTAGCGGGAGGGTCAGGGAGGTCCTACAATGAGCAGTTCTTC.

The chain combines TRBV20-1 with TRBJ2-7; TRBD1 matches 7 bases. CDR3 length: 14 residues. Germline loops: CDR1 DFQATT, CDR2 SNEGSKA (reference sequence). V lost 3 bases and J lost 7; bases outside the gene matches: 12. CDR3 residues: CSASRDRRTVEQYF. In nucleotides, the CDR3 is TGCAGTGCTAGCCGGGACAGAAGGACGGTGGAGCAGTACTTC.

CDR3 region: CASSQSEEHEQYV. CDR3 bases: TGCGCCAGCAGCCAATCTGAGGAGCACGAGCAGTACGTC. V gene TRBV4-3 combines with J gene TRBJ2-7; D is unclear. This CDR3 is 13 amino acids long. V dropped 2 bases and J dropped 5 bases, with 10 bases sitting between them. In germline, CDR1 is LGHNA, CDR2 YSLEER.

This clonotype was counted ten times or more. The rearrangement uses TRBV20-1 and TRBJ2-7; 8 bases line up with TRBD1. This CDR3 spans 16 amino acids. After removal of 5 bases from V and 6 bases from J, the junction contained 18 bases not matched to a gene. Germline loops: CDR1 DFQATT, CDR2 SNEGSKA (reference sequence). The CDR3 nucleotides are TGCAGTGCTCAAACCAACTTCGGGACAGGAGGGCGCGAGCAGTACTTC. This translates into CSAQTNFGTGGREQYF.

This chain links TRBV20-1 with TRBJ1-2; unclear D gene. This CDR3 has 13 amino acids. V dropped 1 base and J dropped 8 bases, with 14 bases sitting between them. The germline CDR1 and CDR2 sequences are DFQATT and SNEGSKA (reference sequence). CDR3 nucleotides: TGCAGTGCTAGAGTCTCGCACACCAACGGCTACACCTTC. Protein: CSARVSHTNGYTF.

This clonotype occurred a few times. This sequence joins TRBV20-1 and TRBJ1-3; perhaps TRBD1 as D (5 bases). This CDR3 is 16 amino acids long. Germline V lookup: CDR1 DFQATT, CDR2 SNEGSKA (reference sequence). V was pared by 0 bases and J by 2 bases, with 14 bases between. CDR3 loop: CSARDLAGLAGNTIYF. CDR3 DNA: TGCAGTGCTAGAGATCTGGCAGGGCTGGCTGGAAACACCATATATTTT.

The chain is built from TRBV29-1 and TRBJ1-4; TRBD1 matches at 8 bases. This CDR3 contains 13 residues. Trimming removed 5 bases from V and 7 bases from J; junction bases left unmatched: 6. The germline V gene has CDR1 SQVTM and CDR2 ANQGSEA. In nucleotides, the CDR3 is TGCAGCGTTCGGGACAGGATGGGTGAAAAACTGTTTTTT. Translation gives CSVRDRMGEKLFF.